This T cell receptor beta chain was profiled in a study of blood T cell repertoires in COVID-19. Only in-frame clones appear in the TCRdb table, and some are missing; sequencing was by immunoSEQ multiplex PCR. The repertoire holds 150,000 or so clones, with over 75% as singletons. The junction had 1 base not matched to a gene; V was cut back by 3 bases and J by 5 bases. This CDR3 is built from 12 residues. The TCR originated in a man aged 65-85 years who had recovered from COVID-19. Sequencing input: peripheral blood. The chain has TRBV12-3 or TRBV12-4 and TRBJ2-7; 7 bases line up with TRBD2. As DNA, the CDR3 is TGTGCCAGCAGTTTCGCGGGGGACGAGCAGTACTTC. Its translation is CASSFAGDEQYF.